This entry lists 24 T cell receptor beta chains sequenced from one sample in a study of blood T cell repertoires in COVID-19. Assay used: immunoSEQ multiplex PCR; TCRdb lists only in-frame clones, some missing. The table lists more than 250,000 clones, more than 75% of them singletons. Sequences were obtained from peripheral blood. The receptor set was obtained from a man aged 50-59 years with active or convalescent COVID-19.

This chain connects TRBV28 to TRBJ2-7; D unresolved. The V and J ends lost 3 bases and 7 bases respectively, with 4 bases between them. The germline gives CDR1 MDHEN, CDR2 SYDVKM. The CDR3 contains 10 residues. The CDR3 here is CASSLREQYF. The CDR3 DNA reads TGTGCCAGCAGTTTGAGAGAGCAGTACTTC.

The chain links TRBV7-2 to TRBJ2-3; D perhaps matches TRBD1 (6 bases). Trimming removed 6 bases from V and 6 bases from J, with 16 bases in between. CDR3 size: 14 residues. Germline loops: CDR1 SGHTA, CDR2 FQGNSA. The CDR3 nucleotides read TGTGCCAGCAGGACTACAGGGTTTTCGGATACGCAGTATTTT. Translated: CASRTTGFSDTQYF.

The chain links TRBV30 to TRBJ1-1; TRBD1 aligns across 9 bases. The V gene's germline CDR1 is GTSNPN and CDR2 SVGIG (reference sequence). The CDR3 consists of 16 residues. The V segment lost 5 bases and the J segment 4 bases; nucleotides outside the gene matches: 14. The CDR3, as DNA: TGTGCCTGGGAAACAGGGATGTCGGGACAGGGCACTGAAGCTTTCTTT. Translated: CAWETGMSGQGTEAFF.

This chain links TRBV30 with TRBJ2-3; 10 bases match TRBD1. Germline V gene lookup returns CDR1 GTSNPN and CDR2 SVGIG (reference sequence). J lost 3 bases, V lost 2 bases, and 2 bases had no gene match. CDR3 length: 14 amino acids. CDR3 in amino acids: CAWSRTGGTDTQYF. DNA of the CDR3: TGTGCCTGGAGTCGGACAGGGGGAACAGATACGCAGTATTTT.

The CDR3 bases are TGTGCCAGCAGCCTCGGACAGCGGGGGACCTATGGCTACACCTTC. This translates into CASSLGQRGTYGYTF. The genes are TRBV7-3 and TRBJ1-2; D possibly corresponds to TRBD1 (6 bases). Germline loops: CDR1 SGHTA, CDR2 FQGTGA. The CDR3 totals 15 residues. The ends were cut back, 5 bases at V and 4 bases at J, with 17 bases in the middle.

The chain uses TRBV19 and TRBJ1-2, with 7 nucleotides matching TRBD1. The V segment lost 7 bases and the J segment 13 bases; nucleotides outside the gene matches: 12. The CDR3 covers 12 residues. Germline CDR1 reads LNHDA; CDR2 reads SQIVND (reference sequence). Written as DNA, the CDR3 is TGTGCCAGTACCGGCGACAGGGCGCCTTCCACCTTC. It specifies CASTGDRAPSTF.

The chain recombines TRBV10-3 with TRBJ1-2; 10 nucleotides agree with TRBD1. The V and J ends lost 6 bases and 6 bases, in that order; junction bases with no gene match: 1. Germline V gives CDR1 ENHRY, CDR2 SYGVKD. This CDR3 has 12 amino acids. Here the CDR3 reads CAIRGTGDGYTF. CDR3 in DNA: TGTGCCATCAGGGGGACAGGGGATGGCTACACCTTC.

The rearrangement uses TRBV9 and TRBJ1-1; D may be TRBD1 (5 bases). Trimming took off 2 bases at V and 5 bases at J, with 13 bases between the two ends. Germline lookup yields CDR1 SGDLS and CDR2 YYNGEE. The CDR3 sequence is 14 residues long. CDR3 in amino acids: CASSVITGETEAFF. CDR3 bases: TGTGCCAGCAGCGTCATCACAGGTGAAACTGAAGCTTTCTTT.

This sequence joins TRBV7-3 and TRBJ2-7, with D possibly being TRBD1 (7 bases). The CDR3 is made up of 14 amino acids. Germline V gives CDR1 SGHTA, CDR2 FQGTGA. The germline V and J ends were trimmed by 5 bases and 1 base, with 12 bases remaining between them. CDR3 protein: CASSPGGPSYEQYF. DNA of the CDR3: TGTGCCAGCAGCCCAGGGGGGCCTTCCTACGAGCAGTACTTC.

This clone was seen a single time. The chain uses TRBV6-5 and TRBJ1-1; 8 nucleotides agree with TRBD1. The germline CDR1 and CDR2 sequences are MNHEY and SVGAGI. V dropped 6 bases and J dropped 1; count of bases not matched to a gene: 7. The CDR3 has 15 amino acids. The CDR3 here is CASRRGQGQNTEAFF. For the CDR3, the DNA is TGTGCCAGCAGGCGTGGACAGGGACAGAACACTGAAGCTTTCTTT.

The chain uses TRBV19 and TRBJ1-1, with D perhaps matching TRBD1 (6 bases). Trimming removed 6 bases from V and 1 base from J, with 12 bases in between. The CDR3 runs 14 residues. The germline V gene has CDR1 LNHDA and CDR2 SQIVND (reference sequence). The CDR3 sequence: CASSGTPPNTEAFF. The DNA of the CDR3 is TGTGCCAGTAGCGGGACACCGCCGAACACTGAAGCTTTCTTT.

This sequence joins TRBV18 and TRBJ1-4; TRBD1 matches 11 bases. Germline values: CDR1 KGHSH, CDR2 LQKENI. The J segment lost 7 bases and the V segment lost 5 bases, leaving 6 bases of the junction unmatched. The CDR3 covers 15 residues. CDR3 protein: CASSERTGGGEKLFF. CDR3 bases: TGTGCCAGCTCAGAACGGACAGGGGGCGGTGAAAAACTGTTTTTT.

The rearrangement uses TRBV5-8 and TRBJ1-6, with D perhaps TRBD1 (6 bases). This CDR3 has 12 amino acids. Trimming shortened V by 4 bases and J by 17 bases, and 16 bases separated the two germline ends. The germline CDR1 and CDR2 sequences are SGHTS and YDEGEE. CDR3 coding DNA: TGTGCCAGCAGCGCCCGACAGGTGGTGTTCCACTTT. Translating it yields CASSARQVVFHF. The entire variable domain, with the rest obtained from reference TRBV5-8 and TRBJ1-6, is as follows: EAGVTQSPTHLIKTRGQQATLRCSPISGHTSVYWYQQALGLGLQFLLWYDEGEERNRGNFPPRFSGRQFPNYSSELNVNALELEDSALYLCASSARQVVFHFGNGTRLTVT.

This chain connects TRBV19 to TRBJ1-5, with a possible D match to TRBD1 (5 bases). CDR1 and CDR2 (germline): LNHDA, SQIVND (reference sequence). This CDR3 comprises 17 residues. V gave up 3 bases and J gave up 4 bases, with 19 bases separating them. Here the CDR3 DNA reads TGTGCCAGTAGTATTGGTATGGCGTCCGGGACTAATCAGCCCCAGCATTTT. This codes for CASSIGMASGTNQPQHF. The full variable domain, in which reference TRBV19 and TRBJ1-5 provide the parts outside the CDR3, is DGGITQSPKYLFRKEGQNVTLSCEQNLNHDAMYWYRQDPGQGLRLIYYSQIVNDFQKGDIAEGYSVSREKKESFPLTVTSAQKNPTAFYLCASSIGMASGTNQPQHFGDGTRLSIL.

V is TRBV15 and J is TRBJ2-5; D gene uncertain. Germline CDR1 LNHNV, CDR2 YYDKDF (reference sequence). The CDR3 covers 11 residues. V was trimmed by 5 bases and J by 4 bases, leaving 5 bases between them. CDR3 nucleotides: TGTGCCACCAGCTTACTAGAGACCCAGTACTTC. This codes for CATSLLETQYF.

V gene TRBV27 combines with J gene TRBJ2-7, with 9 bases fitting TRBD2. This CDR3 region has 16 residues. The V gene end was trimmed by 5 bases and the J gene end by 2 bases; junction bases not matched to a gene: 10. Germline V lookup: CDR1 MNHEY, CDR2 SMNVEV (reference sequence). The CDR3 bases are TGTGCCAGCAGTCCTCTCAGCGGGAGGTTCACCTACGAGCAGTACTTC. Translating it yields CASSPLSGRFTYEQYF.

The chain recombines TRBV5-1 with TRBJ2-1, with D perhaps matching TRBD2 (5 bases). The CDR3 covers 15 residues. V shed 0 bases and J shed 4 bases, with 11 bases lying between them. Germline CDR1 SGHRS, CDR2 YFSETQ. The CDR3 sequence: CASSLGASRYNEQFF. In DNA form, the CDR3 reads TGCGCCAGCAGCTTGGGGGCTAGCAGGTACAATGAGCAGTTCTTC.

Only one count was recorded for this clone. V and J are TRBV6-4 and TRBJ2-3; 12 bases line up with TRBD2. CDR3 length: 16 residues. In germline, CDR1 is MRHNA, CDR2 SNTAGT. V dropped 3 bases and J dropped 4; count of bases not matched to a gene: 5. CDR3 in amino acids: CASSDPTSGSPDTQYF. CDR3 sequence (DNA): TGTGCCAGCAGTGATCCGACTAGCGGGAGTCCAGATACGCAGTATTTT.

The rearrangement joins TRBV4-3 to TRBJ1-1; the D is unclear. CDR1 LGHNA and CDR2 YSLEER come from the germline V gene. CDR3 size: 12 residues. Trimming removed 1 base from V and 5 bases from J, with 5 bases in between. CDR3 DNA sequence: TGCGCCAGCAGCCAAGCCAGGACTGAAGCTTTCTTT. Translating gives CASSQARTEAFF.

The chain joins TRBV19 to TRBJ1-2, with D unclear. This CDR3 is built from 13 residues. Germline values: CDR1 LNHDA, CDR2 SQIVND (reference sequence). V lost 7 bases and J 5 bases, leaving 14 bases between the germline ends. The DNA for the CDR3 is TGTGCCAGTACCTCGAACAGACGGTATGGCTACACCTTC. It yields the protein CASTSNRRYGYTF.

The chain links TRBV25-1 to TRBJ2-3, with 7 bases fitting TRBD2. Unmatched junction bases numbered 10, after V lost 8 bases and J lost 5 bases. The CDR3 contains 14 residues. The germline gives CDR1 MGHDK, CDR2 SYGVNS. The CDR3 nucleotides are TGTGCCAGCCGGACGGGGGGTTCTATAGATACGCAGTATTTT. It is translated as CASRTGGSIDTQYF.

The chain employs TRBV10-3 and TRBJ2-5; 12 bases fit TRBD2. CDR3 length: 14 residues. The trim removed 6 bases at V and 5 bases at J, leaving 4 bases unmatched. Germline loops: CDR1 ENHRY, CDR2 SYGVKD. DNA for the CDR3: TGTGCCATCAGCCCCGGGACTAGCGGGGAGACCCAGTACTTC. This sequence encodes CAISPGTSGETQYF.

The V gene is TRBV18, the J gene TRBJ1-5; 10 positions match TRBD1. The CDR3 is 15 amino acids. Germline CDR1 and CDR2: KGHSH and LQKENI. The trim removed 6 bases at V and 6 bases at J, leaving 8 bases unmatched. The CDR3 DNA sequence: TGTGCCAGCTCGCCGCGGACAGGGGGGGGTCAGCCCCAGCATTTT. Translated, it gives CASSPRTGGGQPQHF.

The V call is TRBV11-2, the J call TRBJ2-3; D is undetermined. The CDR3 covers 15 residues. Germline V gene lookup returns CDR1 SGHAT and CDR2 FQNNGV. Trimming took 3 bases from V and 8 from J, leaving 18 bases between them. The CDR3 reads CASSLGHGSTSTQYF. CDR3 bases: TGTGCCAGCAGCTTGGGCCACGGCTCCACGTCTACGCAGTATTTT.